The T cell receptor (beta chain) under discussion was sequenced for a study of identical twins. Each cDNA held unique molecular identifiers, and template switching gave it a universal primer site. TCRdb used MiXCR to reprocess the 5' RACE reads, holding one entry per CDR3 protein. The data hold 250,000 or so distinct CDR3 sequences, with over 9.5% observed a single time. Only a few counts were recorded for this clonotype. Its antigen is unidentified. Findings and caveats of the study: Conclusions relied on cross-sectional statistical analysis, not following the same donors.

Separately, the same data were catalogued under a study of yellow fever vaccine responses in identical twins.

Specimen: memory (CD45RO+) T cells sorted from blood. This TCR came from a woman under 30 in good health.

This CDR3 is CASSYPGARNIQYF. CDR3 nucleotides: TGTGCCAGCAGCTATCCGGGGGCTCGGAACATTCAGTACTTC. V gene TRBV28 combines with J gene TRBJ2-4; D tentatively reads TRBD1 or TRBD2 (6 bases each). CDR1 is MDHEN, CDR2 SYDVKM, per germline. The ends were cut back, 6 bases at V and 7 bases at J, with 16 bases in the middle. CDR3 length: 14 amino acids.